This T cell receptor beta chain was identified in a study of vaccination and CD4 T cells after COVID-19. Treatment indicated: approximately nine-day PBMC culture with coronavirus spike peptide pools or control peptides (ViraFEST assay). The V end was cut by 2 bases, the J end by 1 base, with 5 bases between. CDR1 is MDHEN and CDR2 is SYDVKM in the germline V gene. CDR3 size: 14 residues. Comments on this clonotype: The antigen remains unidentified.

Researchers used the Oncomine TCR Beta short-read assay to sequence DNA from cultured CD4+ T cells. Each CDR3 protein is one row after TCRdb ran MiXCR on the PCR reads. This table holds around 25,000 distinct CDR3 sequences, more than 35% found once. The rearrangement uses TRBV28 and TRBJ2-2; the D call may be TRBD1 or TRBD2 (5 bases each). Sequencing was done on a sample of CD4+ T cells from blood, cultured in vitro. The clonotype was recovered from a human donor who had recovered from COVID-19. The CDR3 sequence is CASSLGGNTGELFF. The CDR3 DNA reads TGTGCCAGCAGTTTAGGGGGGAACACCGGGGAGCTGTTTTTT.